This TCR beta chain was captured by sequencing in a study of CD4 T cells in relation to SARS-CoV-2 and coronaviruses. Study-level points and caveats: Samples before the pandemic and after infection were not matched within any donor. According to naive versus memory sequencing, detected responses are memory recall, not newly primed. This crossreactivity analysis covered spike protein alone, no other viral proteins.

The CDR3 is 14 residues long. Sequencing used immunoSEQ multiplex PCR; TCRdb keeps in-frame clones, though not all of them. The sample records 65,000 or so clones, 87% being singletons. Before the COVID-19 pandemic, during about 2011-2019, CD4+ T cells were taken from unexposed donors. In regard to this clone: The antigen remains undetermined.

This TCR came from a human donor in good health. The chain carries TRBV21-1 and TRBJ2-7; no DNA check was done on the table's D call, TRBD1. TRBV21-1 has pseudogene status. The sequencing input was memory CD4+ T cells from PBMCs. CDR3 bases: TGTGCCAGCAGCACCCGGGACAGGGGCCACGAGCAGTACTTC. Residues: CASSTRDRGHEQYF.